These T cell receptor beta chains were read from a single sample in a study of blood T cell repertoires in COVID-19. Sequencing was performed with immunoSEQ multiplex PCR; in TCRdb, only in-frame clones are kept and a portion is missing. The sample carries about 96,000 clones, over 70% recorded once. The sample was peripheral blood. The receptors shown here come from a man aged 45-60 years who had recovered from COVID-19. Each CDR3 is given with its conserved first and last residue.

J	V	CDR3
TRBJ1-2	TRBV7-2	CASSSDGFYGYTF
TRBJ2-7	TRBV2	CASSLDRGDEQYF
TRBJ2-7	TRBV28	CASSLIGREGSGQYF
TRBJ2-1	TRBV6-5	CASSIGLAGPNEQFF
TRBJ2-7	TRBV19	CASSRGSEQYF
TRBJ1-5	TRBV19	CASSTTSGTNQPQHF
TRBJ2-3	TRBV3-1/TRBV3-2	CASSRESGGIDTQYF
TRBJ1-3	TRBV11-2	CASSLEVPLSTTLVRNTIYF
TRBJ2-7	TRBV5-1	CASSLAGGGPNF
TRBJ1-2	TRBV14	CASSQAQQGTYGYTF
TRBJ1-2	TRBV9	CASSVGGRTYGYTF
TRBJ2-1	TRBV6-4	CASSRSQGYEQFF
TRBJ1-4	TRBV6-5	CASSPGFNEKLFF
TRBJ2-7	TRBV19	CASSKEGQGATYEQYF
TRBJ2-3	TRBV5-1	CASSWTGANTDTQYF
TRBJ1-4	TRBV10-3	CAISESRRRQEKLFF
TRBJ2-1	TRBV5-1	CASSLSDAEQFF
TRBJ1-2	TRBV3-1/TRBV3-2	CASSQDLITFYGYTF
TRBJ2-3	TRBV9	CASRSGTGTDTQYF
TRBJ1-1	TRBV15	CATRSMNTEAFF
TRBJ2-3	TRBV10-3	CAISVRDTQYF
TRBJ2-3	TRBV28	CASSKTSGSTDTQYF
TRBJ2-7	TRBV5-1	CASSLDLISGYEQYF
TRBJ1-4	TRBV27	CASGLRPGTGGEKLFF
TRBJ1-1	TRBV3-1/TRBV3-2	CASSQGGLEAFF
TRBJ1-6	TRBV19	CASSRSAGDSPLHF
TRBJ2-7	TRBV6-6	CASSSPDRGAYEQYF
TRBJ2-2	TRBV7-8	CASSLVGQGRTGELFF
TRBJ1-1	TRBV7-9	CASSPYLDRDVEAFF
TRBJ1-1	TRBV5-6	CASSLRSNGHTEAFF
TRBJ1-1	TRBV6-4	CASSDGDSAEAFF
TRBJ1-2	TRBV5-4	CASSLMGGRGYTF
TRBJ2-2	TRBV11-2	CASSSIRSPGELFF
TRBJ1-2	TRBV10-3	CASRGTGRGWGYTF
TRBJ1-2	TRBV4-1	CASSHSQTGRYGYTF
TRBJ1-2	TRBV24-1	CATSMPGHNGYTF
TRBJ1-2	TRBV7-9	CASSFGTGGNHYGYTF
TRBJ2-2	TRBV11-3	CASSSGQGANTGELFF
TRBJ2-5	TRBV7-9	CASSAAGGGETQYF
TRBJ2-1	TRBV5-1	CASSLLDRGEQFF
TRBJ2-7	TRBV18	CASSQAATATYEQYF
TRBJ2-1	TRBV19	CASSMTSGSTDEQFF
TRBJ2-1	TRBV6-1	CASSERLAYEQFF